This entry lists 13 T cell receptor beta chains sequenced from one sample in a study of blood T cells in healthy people across ages. The use of a sample-barcoded 5' primer and a J-beta primer mix characterized a second PCR of roughly 6 to 11 cycles. Each CDR3 protein is one row after TCRdb ran MiXCR on the 5' RACE reads. The profile shows hundreds of thousands of distinct CDR3 sequences, about 52% of them singletons. The sample consisted of blood. These receptors were taken from an older woman in good health.

The rearrangement uses TRBV6-1 and TRBJ2-5; D perhaps matches TRBD1 (6 bases). The end of the DNA aligns better with TRBJ2-7, so the J call may be wrong. Germline CDR1 reads MNHNS; CDR2 reads SASEGT. The length of the CDR3 is 14 residues. CDR3 in amino acids: CASRKLTQGYEQYF. CDR3 in DNA: TGTGCCAGCAGGAAACTGACACAGGGCTACGAGCAGTACTTC.

A single count supports this clonotype. The chain is built from TRBV9 and TRBJ2-1; D is undetermined. The CDR3 is made up of 14 amino acids. V was trimmed by 4 bases and J by 3 bases, leaving 11 bases between them. Germline CDR1 is SGDLS and CDR2 is YYNGEE. CDR3 in amino acids: CASSLGEYYNEQFF. The CDR3 DNA sequence: TGTGCCAGCAGCCTGGGCGAATACTACAATGAGCAGTTCTTC.

The chain joins TRBV18 to TRBJ2-7; TRBD1 matches at 8 bases. V lost 6 bases and J lost 1; bases outside the gene matches: 5. The CDR3 has 14 residues. From germline, CDR1 is KGHSH and CDR2 LQKENI. The CDR3 region has the DNA TGTGCCAGCTCTATAAACAGGGGGTCCTACGAGCAGTACTTC. Amino acids: CASSINRGSYEQYF.

On this clonotype: Sequence at one end of the junction differs from germline and may be a read error. The chain combines TRBV10-3 with TRBJ2-7; maybe TRBD1 (5 bases). CDR3 length equals 16 residues. The germline CDR1 and CDR2 sequences are ENHRY and SYGVKD. The CDR3 sequence: CATSERLGQGISEQYF. The CDR3 DNA reads TGTGCCACCAGTGAAAGGTTAGGACAAGGGATTTCCGAGCAGTACTTC.

This chain joins TRBV5-6 and TRBJ2-3; TRBD1 agrees at 10 bases. Germline V gives CDR1 SGHDT, CDR2 YYEEEE. This CDR3 comprises 15 residues. Losses at the gene ends were 4 bases for V and 2 bases for J; bases not matched to a gene: 4. CDR3 coding DNA: TGTGCCAGCAGCCGGGGACAGGGGCACACAGATACGCAGTATTTT. It specifies CASSRGQGHTDTQYF.

This clonotype was counted a few times. The rearrangement joins TRBV5-1 to TRBJ1-1; 7 nucleotides align to TRBD1. The CDR3 sequence is 14 residues long. CDR1 SGHRS and CDR2 YFSETQ come from the germline V gene. With V trimmed by 3 bases and J by 0 bases, 2 bases remained unmatched. CDR3 nucleotides: TGCGCCAGCAGCTGGGACAGCCTGAACACTGAAGCTTTCTTT. It encodes CASSWDSLNTEAFF.

This chain joins TRBV6-2 or TRBV6-3 and TRBJ2-5; a possible D gene is TRBD2 (6 bases). Near its end, the DNA agrees better with TRBJ2-7, so the J call may be wrong. CDR3 size: 13 residues. The V gene's germline CDR1 is MNHEY and CDR2 SVGEGT. The CDR3 is CASSWTRDSEQYF. DNA for the CDR3: TGTGCCAGCAGTTGGACGAGGGACTCCGAGCAGTACTTC.

The CDR3 DNA sequence: TGCAGTGCTAGGAAGTACTCCTACGAGCAGTACTTC. Translation: CSARKYSYEQYF. This chain links TRBV20-1 with TRBJ2-7; D remains unclear. From germline, CDR1 is DFQATT and CDR2 SNEGSKA (reference sequence). V was pared by 3 bases and J by 0 bases, with 6 bases between. This CDR3 comprises 12 residues.

This sequence joins TRBV4-1 and TRBJ2-5, with D perhaps matching TRBD1 or TRBD2 (5 bases each). The germline CDR1 and CDR2 sequences are MGHRA and YSYEKL. The CDR3 is 15 amino acids. Trimming cost V 5 bases and J 7 bases, with 20 bases left between them. The CDR3 coding sequence is TGCGCCAGCAGCGAATCCGGACGGGACCGCGGGACCCAGTACTTC. This gives the protein CASSESGRDRGTQYF.

There are a few counts of this clonotype. The chain combines TRBV20-1 with TRBJ1-2; 12 bases are a match to TRBD1. The CDR3 is made up of 13 amino acids. The V gene end was trimmed by 6 bases and the J gene end by 6 bases; junction bases not matched to a gene: 5. Germline V gives CDR1 DFQATT, CDR2 SNEGSKA (reference sequence). In nucleotides, the CDR3 is TGCAGTGCCGGGACAGGGGGCGGAGATGGCTACACCTTC. Translation: CSAGTGGGDGYTF.

This clonotype has only a few counts. The chain uses TRBV20-1 and TRBJ1-2, with D possibly matching TRBD1 (5 bases). Trimming removed 3 bases at V and 8 bases at J, with 16 bases between. Germline lookup yields CDR1 DFQATT and CDR2 SNEGSKA (reference sequence). There are 13 residues in the CDR3. The CDR3, as DNA: TGCAGTGCTAGTTATGGGGCTCTTGGGGGCTACACCTTC. This gives the protein CSASYGALGGYTF.

This clonotype was seen a handful of times. V gene TRBV4-3 combines with J gene TRBJ2-5, with TRBD2 identical over 10 bases. The CDR3 consists of 15 residues. Germline V gene data show CDR1 as LGHNA and CDR2 as YSLEER. V dropped 4 bases and J dropped 2; count of bases not matched to a gene: 4. In DNA form, the CDR3 reads TGCGCCAGCAGCCGCACACTAGCGGGACAAGAGACCCAGTACTTC. Translation: CASSRTLAGQETQYF.

This clonotype showed up many times. This chain joins TRBV20-1 and TRBJ2-5, with 8 bases identical to TRBD1. V was pared by 0 bases and J by 1 base, with 7 bases of the junction left unmatched. The CDR3 runs 16 residues. Germline CDR1 and CDR2: DFQATT and SNEGSKA (reference sequence). CDR3: CSARDIRGQGQETQYF. DNA of the CDR3: TGCAGTGCTAGAGATATTCGCGGACAGGGCCAAGAGACCCAGTACTTC.